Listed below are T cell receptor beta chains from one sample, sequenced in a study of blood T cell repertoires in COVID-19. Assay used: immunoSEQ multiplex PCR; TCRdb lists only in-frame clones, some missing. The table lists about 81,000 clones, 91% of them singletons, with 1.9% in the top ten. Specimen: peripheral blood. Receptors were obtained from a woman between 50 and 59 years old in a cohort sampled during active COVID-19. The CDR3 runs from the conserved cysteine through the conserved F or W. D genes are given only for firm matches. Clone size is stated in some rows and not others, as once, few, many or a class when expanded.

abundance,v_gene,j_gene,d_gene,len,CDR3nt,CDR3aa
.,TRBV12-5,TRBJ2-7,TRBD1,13,TGTGCTAGTGCTCGGACAGGGCCCTACGAGCAGTACTTC,CASARTGPYEQYF
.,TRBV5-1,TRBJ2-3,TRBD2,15,TGCGCCAGCAGGGTAGCGGGAGCTAGCACAGATACGCAGTATTTT,CASRVAGASTDTQYF
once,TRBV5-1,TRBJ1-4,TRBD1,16,TGCGCCAGCAGCTCCGGGACAGGGGGCTCTAATGAAAAACTGTTTTTT,CASSSGTGGSNEKLFF
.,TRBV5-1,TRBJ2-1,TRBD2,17,TGCGCCAGCAGCTCGCTGGTAGCGGGGGGAGCCAGGGATGAGCAGTTCTTC,CASSSLVAGGARDEQFF
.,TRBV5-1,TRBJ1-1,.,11,TGCGCCAGCAGCTTGGACAGGGAAGCTTTCTTT,CASSLDREAFF
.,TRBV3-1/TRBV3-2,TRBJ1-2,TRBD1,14,TGTGCCAGCAGGCCGGGACAGGGAGTAGGTGGCTACACCTTC,CASRPGQGVGGYTF
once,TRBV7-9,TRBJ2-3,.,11,TGTGCCAGCAGCCCCTCGTATACGCAGTATTTT,CASSPSYTQYF
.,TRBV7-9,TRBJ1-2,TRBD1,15,TGTGCCAGCAGCTTAGAAGCAGGGGGCAAGGGTGGCTACACCTTC,CASSLEAGGKGGYTF
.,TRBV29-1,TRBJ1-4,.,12,TGCAGCGTTGGACAGAATGATGAAAAACTGTTTTTT,CSVGQNDEKLFF
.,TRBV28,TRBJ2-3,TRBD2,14,TGTGCCAGCAGTATAGCGGGAGTTGGTGATACGCAGTATTTT,CASSIAGVGDTQYF
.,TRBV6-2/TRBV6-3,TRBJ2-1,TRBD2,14,TGTGCCAGCAGCGGGACTAGTAGGTTTAATGAGCAGTTCTTC,CASSGTSRFNEQFF
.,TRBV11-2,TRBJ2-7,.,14,TGTGCCAGCAGCGTGGAACAGGGTGCCTACGAGCAGTACTTC,CASSVEQGAYEQYF
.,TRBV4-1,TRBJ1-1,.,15,TGCGCCAGCAGCCAAGGGGGTCGAGACGGGAACCTAGCTTTCTTT,CASSQGGRDGNLAFF
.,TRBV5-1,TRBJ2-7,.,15,TGCGCCAGCAGCTTCAATTGGAGGGAGACCTACGAGCAGTACTTC,CASSFNWRETYEQYF
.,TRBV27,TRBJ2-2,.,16,TGTGCCAGCAGCCGTAGTAGCGGAACTAACACCGGGGAGCTGTTTTTT,CASSRSSGTNTGELFF
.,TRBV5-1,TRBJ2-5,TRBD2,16,TGCGCCAGCAGCTTGGCGCTAGCGGGGCCGCAAGAGACCCAGTACTTC,CASSLALAGPQETQYF
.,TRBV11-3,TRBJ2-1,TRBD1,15,TGTGCCAGCAGCCGCCGGACAGGGCCCTACAATGAGCAGTTCTTC,CASSRRTGPYNEQFF
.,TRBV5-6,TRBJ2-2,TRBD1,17,TGTGCCAGCAGCTTACGTGGGACAGTACTCAACACCGGGGAGCTGTTTTTT,CASSLRGTVLNTGELFF
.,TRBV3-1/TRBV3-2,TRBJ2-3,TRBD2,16,TGTGCCAGCAGCCAAGAACGGCTAGCGGGAACAGATACGCAGTATTTT,CASSQERLAGTDTQYF
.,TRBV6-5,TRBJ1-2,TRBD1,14,TGTGCCAGCCGTAACCGACAGGGTAGCTATGGCTACACCTTC,CASRNRQGSYGYTF
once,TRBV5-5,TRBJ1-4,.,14,TGTGCCAGCAGCTTGGTCCACCTGGAGGAAAAACTGTTTTTT,CASSLVHLEEKLFF
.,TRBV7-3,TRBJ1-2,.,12,TGTGCCAGCAGCTCCCCGGGTCGCGGCTACACCTTC,CASSSPGRGYTF
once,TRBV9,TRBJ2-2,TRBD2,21,TGTGCCAGCAGCGTAGGGACTAGCGGGAGATCCTTCCCTTCTAACACCGGGGAGCTGTTTTTT,CASSVGTSGRSFPSNTGELFF
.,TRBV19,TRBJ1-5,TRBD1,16,TGTGCCAGTAGTAAGACAGGGGGCAGGTTAGATCAGCCCCAGCATTTT,CASSKTGGRLDQPQHF
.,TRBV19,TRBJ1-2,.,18,TGTGCCAGTAGTATCGACACATTTGGGGCAGCCGCTAACTATGGCTACACCTTC,CASSIDTFGAAANYGYTF
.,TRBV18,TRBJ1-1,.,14,TGTGCCAGCTCACCACCGGGCAGGGAGGAGGGAGCTTTCTTT,CASSPPGREEGAFF
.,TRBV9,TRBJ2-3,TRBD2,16,TGTGCCAGCAGCCGCAATAGCGGGAGGGCCATGAATACGCAGTATTTT,CASSRNSGRAMNTQYF
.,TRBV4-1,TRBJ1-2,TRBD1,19,TGCGCCAGCAGCCCTTTTTTCGATTCCGGGACAGGGTATAACTATGGCTACACCTTC,CASSPFFDSGTGYNYGYTF
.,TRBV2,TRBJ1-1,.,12,TGTGCCAGCTCTGGACAGTACACTGAAGCTTTCTTT,CASSGQYTEAFF
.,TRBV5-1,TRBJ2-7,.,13,TGCGCCAGCAGCCCCGGGATAGGGTACGAGCAGTACTTC,CASSPGIGYEQYF
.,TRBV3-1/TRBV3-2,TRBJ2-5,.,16,TGTGCCAGCAGCCGAACTCGCCAGGGCTTCCAAGAGACCCAGTACTTC,CASSRTRQGFQETQYF
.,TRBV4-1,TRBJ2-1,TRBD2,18,TGCGCCAGCAGCCAAGCATCCCGCCGGGCCGGGGGGTACAATGAGCAGTTCTTC,CASSQASRRAGGYNEQFF